These 24 T cell receptor beta chains were sequenced from one sample in a study of patients and donors after allogeneic stem cell transplantation. From the RT-PCR reads, TCRdb called clonotypes with MiXCR, one entry per CDR3 protein. The sample holds 90,000 to 130,000 distinct CDR3 sequences; 35% are singletons and the top ten take roughly 27%. The material sequenced was blood, either unsorted or a sorted T cell fraction (not recorded which). These receptor sequences come from a human donor who was either an allogeneic HSCT recipient or a stem cell or donor lymphocyte infusion donor (not recorded which). It is not recorded whose cells these are; they may come from a transplant donor.

This clonotype occurred a few times. The V call is TRBV12-3 or TRBV12-4, the J call TRBJ2-1, with 9 bases that match TRBD2. The CDR3 is 14 residues long. The V and J ends lost 6 bases and 4 bases, in that order; junction bases with no gene match: 4. CDR3 sequence (DNA): TGTGCCAGCAGGTCTAGCGGGGCTTACAATGAGCAGTTCTTC. Residues: CASRSSGAYNEQFF.

CDR3 sequence reads: CSAKTDRNYGYTF. DNA for the CDR3: TGCAGTGCTAAAACGGACAGGAACTATGGCTACACCTTC. The V and J genes are TRBV20-1 and TRBJ1-2, with TRBD1 matching 7 bases. V gave up 4 bases and J gave up 2 bases; unmatched junction bases: 4. Germline loops: CDR1 DFQATT, CDR2 SNEGSKA (reference sequence). The CDR3 spans 13 residues.

This clonotype was observed a few times. This chain uses TRBV7-3 with TRBJ2-3, with D unclear. Germline V gives CDR1 SGHTA, CDR2 FQGTGA. This CDR3 region has 15 residues. Trimming cost V 2 bases and J 1 base, with 10 bases left between them. CDR3 amino acids: CASSLAGWGTDTQYF. CDR3 nucleotides: TGTGCCAGCAGCTTAGCTGGATGGGGCACAGATACGCAGTATTTT.

This clonotype turned up a few times. The V call is TRBV5-6, the J call TRBJ1-1; the D is unclear. Germline loops: CDR1 SGHDT, CDR2 YYEEEE. The germline V and J ends were trimmed by 1 base and 0 bases, with 19 bases remaining between them. The CDR3 covers 18 residues. The CDR3: CASSLSSRLLLMNTEAFF. The CDR3 bases are TGTGCCAGCAGCTTGTCGTCGCGACTACTCCTTATGAACACTGAAGCTTTCTTT.

The CDR3 loop reads CASSLLGSPNYGYTF. The CDR3 DNA reads TGTGCCAGCAGTTTGTTGGGGAGTCCTAACTATGGCTACACCTTC. V usage is TRBV27 and J usage is TRBJ1-2; D unresolved. Trimming pared 3 bases from V and 0 bases from J, leaving 11 bases between. Germline CDR1 and CDR2: MNHEY and SMNVEV (reference sequence). CDR3 size: 15 residues.

The genes are TRBV19 and TRBJ2-3; 8 bases align to TRBD2. Germline assignment: CDR1 LNHDA and CDR2 SQIVND (reference sequence). The CDR3 is 14 amino acids. Trimming cost V 4 bases and J 4 bases; bases outside gene matches: 4. In nucleotides, the CDR3 is TGTGCCAGTAGTACAGGACTAGCCCCAGATACGCAGTATTTT. It is translated as CASSTGLAPDTQYF.

This clonotype was seen only once. The chain links TRBV4-2 to TRBJ2-1; D remains ambiguous. CDR1 and CDR2 (germline): LGHNA, YNFKEQ. V gave up 5 bases and J gave up 8 bases, with 13 bases separating them. The CDR3 has 13 amino acids. CDR3 bases: TGTGCCAGCAGCAGAGAAGTTTCCGATGAGCAGTTCTTC. It specifies CASSREVSDEQFF.

The sample holds a few counts of this clonotype. The gene calls are TRBV10-3 and TRBJ2-5, with 9 bases that match TRBD1. CDR1 and CDR2 from the germline V gene are ENHRY and SYGVKD. This CDR3 contains 17 residues. Unmatched junction bases numbered 7, after V lost 2 bases and J lost 0 bases. The CDR3 DNA follows: TGTGCCATCAGTGAGCCCGGACAGGGGCCATACCAAGAGACCCAGTACTTC. This translates into CAISEPGQGPYQETQYF.

In its sample, this clonotype ranks as medium-sized. CDR3 in amino acids: CSVESGAYGYTF. DNA for the CDR3: TGCAGCGTCGAGTCAGGGGCCTATGGCTACACCTTC. The chain recombines TRBV29-1 with TRBJ1-2, with D perhaps TRBD1 (6 bases). Trimming took 6 bases from V and 4 from J, leaving 12 bases between them. The CDR3 loop spans 12 amino acids. Germline values: CDR1 SQVTM, CDR2 ANQGSEA.

This clonotype has more than one count but fewer than ten. CDR3: CAISETSVSYEQYF. DNA of the CDR3: TGTGCCATCAGTGAGACTAGCGTCTCCTACGAGCAGTACTTC. V and J are TRBV10-3 and TRBJ2-7; 7 bases are a match to TRBD2. The J segment lost 0 bases and the V segment lost 2 bases, leaving 1 base of the junction unmatched. This CDR3 region has 14 residues. CDR1 and CDR2 from the germline V gene are ENHRY and SYGVKD.

The chain recombines TRBV6-2 or TRBV6-3 with TRBJ1-5; D is undetermined. The CDR3 is made up of 14 amino acids. Per the germline V gene, CDR1 is MNHEY and CDR2 is SVGEGT. Trimming took 2 bases from V and 4 from J, leaving 9 bases between them. The CDR3: CASSYAGRNQPQHF. CDR3 DNA sequence: TGTGCCAGCAGTTACGCTGGACGGAATCAGCCCCAGCATTTT.

Only a few counts were recorded for this clonotype. This chain connects TRBV28 to TRBJ1-6; D may be TRBD1 (5 bases). CDR1 and CDR2 from the germline V gene are MDHEN and SYDVKM. The V end lost 4 bases, the J end lost 11 bases, and 9 bases lay between the germline ends. The CDR3 contains 12 residues. CDR3 bases: TGTGCCAGCAGTTCGACAGTTACACCCCTCCACTTT. Its translation is CASSSTVTPLHF. Filled out from reference TRBV28 and TRBJ1-6, the complete variable domain reads DVKVTQSSRYLVKRTGEKVFLECVQDMDHENMFWYRQDPGLGLRLIYFSYDVKMKEKGDIPEGYSVSREKKERFSLILESASTNQTSMYLCASSSTVTPLHFGNGTRLTVT.

In its sample, this clonotype was seen a few times. The J gene is TRBJ1-2, the V gene TRBV10-3; D is perhaps TRBD1 (5 bases). Germline CDR1 is ENHRY and CDR2 is SYGVKD. V was pared by 8 bases and J by 8 bases, with 12 bases between. This CDR3 has 11 residues. The DNA for the CDR3 is TGTGCCATCCAAAGGCAGGGCGGCTACACCTTC. Its translation is CAIQRQGGYTF.

V and J are TRBV7-6 and TRBJ2-1; D is possibly TRBD1 (6 bases). Germline CDR1 is SGHVS and CDR2 is FNYEAQ. CDR3 size: 15 residues. The V end lost 2 bases, the J end lost 6 bases, and 14 bases lay between the germline ends. The CDR3 sequence is CASSLKRGLGNEQFF. DNA for the CDR3: TGTGCCAGCAGCTTAAAGAGGGGGTTGGGCAATGAGCAGTTCTTC.

This clonotype was seen a handful of times. V and J are TRBV27 and TRBJ2-2; no definite D call. Germline assignment: CDR1 MNHEY and CDR2 SMNVEV (reference sequence). The length of the CDR3 is 16 residues. The V end was cut by 3 bases, the J end by 2 bases, with 13 bases between. The CDR3 loop is CASSLIGTLNTGELFF. In DNA, the CDR3 is TGTGCCAGCAGTTTGATTGGAACGTTAAACACCGGGGAGCTGTTTTTT.

J is TRBJ2-7 and V is TRBV7-9; TRBD2 agrees at 12 bases. The CDR3 is 16 amino acids. The ends lost 5 bases at V and 5 bases at J; junction bases unmatched: 10. The germline gives CDR1 SEHNR, CDR2 FQNEAQ (reference sequence). The chain's CDR3 is CASSPRLAGAKNEQYF. CDR3 in DNA: TGTGCCAGCAGCCCAAGACTAGCGGGAGCTAAGAACGAGCAGTACTTC.

The V call is TRBV4-3, the J call TRBJ2-7; D gene uncertain. The CDR3 is 16 residues long. The V gene lost 0 bases and the J gene lost 3 bases, with 15 bases spanning the gap. Germline CDR1 is LGHNA and CDR2 is YSLEER. CDR3 coding DNA: TGCGCCAGCAGCCAAGACCAAAGTCCTCCGCTCTACGAGCAGTACTTC. It specifies CASSQDQSPPLYEQYF.

This clonotype was seen a handful of times. The chain links TRBV5-1 to TRBJ1-5; possible D gene TRBD1, 5 bases. The germline V gene has CDR1 SGHRS and CDR2 YFSETQ. The CDR3 is 15 residues long. V shed 1 base and J shed 12 bases, with 20 bases lying between them. CDR3 sequence: CASSLTAGDAGNQHF. The CDR3 DNA is TGCGCCAGCAGCTTGACTGCGGGGGATGCAGGCAACCAGCATTTT.

The chain employs TRBV7-8 and TRBJ1-2; 7 bases fit TRBD1. The germline V gene has CDR1 SGHVS and CDR2 FQNEAQ. The V segment lost 8 bases and the J segment 3 bases; nucleotides outside the gene matches: 6. The CDR3 runs 13 residues. For the CDR3, the DNA is TGTGCCAGCGGTCGACAGGGACACTATGGCTACACCTTC. Amino acids: CASGRQGHYGYTF.

The chain combines TRBV27 with TRBJ2-7, with 7 bases aligning to TRBD1. V gave up 5 bases and J gave up 4 bases; unmatched junction bases: 8. The CDR3 runs to 14 residues. Germline CDR1 reads MNHEY; CDR2 reads SMNVEV (reference sequence). The CDR3 region is CASSRYRGNYEQYF. The CDR3 DNA is TGTGCCAGCAGTCGGTACAGGGGAAATTACGAGCAGTACTTC.

The chain recombines TRBV20-1 with TRBJ2-7; 9 nucleotides align to TRBD2. The CDR3 is made up of 15 amino acids. J was trimmed by 1 base and V by 0 bases; bases with no gene match: 4. Looked up from germline, CDR1 is DFQATT and CDR2 is SNEGSKA (reference sequence). For the CDR3, the DNA is TGCAGTGCTAGAGATAGGCGGGGGGGATCCTACGAGCAGTACTTC. Translating gives CSARDRRGGSYEQYF.

In this sample, this clonotype turned up a few times. The rearrangement joins TRBV27 to TRBJ2-3; D not resolved. V was clipped by 2 bases and J by 2 bases, with 8 bases between them. The CDR3 sequence is 14 residues long. Germline V lookup: CDR1 MNHEY, CDR2 SMNVEV (reference sequence). CDR3 sequence: CASSLNANTDTQYF. DNA of the CDR3: TGTGCCAGCAGTTTAAACGCAAACACAGATACGCAGTATTTT.

This clonotype was seen a few times. The chain carries TRBV20-1 and TRBJ1-4; a possible D gene is TRBD1 (5 bases). CDR1 is DFQATT and CDR2 is SNEGSKA in the germline V gene (reference sequence). V was shortened by 7 bases and J by 8 bases, with 14 bases between the two germline ends. This CDR3 contains 12 residues. In DNA form, the CDR3 reads TGCAGTGTATTCCGGGGGAAGGAAAAACTGTTTTTT. Its translation: CSVFRGKEKLFF.

This clonotype was seen only a few times. CDR3 sequence reads: CASSISSAANYGYTF. DNA of the CDR3: TGTGCCAGCAGCATCAGTTCCGCAGCTAACTATGGCTACACCTTC. The J gene is TRBJ1-2, the V gene TRBV12-3 or TRBV12-4, with unresolved D. Between the trimmed V and J ends, which lost 6 bases and 0 bases, there was a span of 14 bases. The CDR3 extends over 15 amino acids.